This is a list of T cell receptor beta chains from one sample in a study of T cells after yellow fever vaccination. TCRdb recomputed calls from the 5' RACE reads with MiXCR, one row per CDR3 protein. Of about 22,000 distinct CDR3 sequences in the sample, less than 5.5% are singletons; the top ten hold approximately 20%. Sequences were derived from PBMCs, either bulk or a sorted T-cell subset (CD4+, CD8+, memory, or dextramer-sorted; not recorded which), sampled roughly 45 days after the first yellow fever vaccination. Source of these receptors: a young man who received the YFV17D yellow fever vaccine. Both conserved end residues are part of each CDR3. A D gene is named only where the DNA matches it firmly. Size tells how often a clone was seen (once, few, many) or the class of an expanded clone, and some rows leave it out.

CDR3 DNA	CDR3 protein	D gene	clone size	V gene	J gene
TGTGCCAGCAGTGAAATGGGCGGCGAGGAGCAGCCCCAGCATTTT	CASSEMGGEEQPQHF	-	many	TRBV2	TRBJ1-5
TGCGCCAGCAGCTTCGGTAGGGTCCCAGATACGCAGTATTTT	CASSFGRVPDTQYF	-	many	TRBV5-1	TRBJ2-3
TGTGCCAGCAGCGCTCGCCGGGCGGCCTATAATTCACCCCTCCACTTT	CASSARRAAYNSPLHF	-	many	TRBV14	TRBJ1-6
TGTGCCAGCAGCGTAGAAGCATCGTCGCCCCGCTCTGGAAACACCATATATTTT	CASSVEASSPRSGNTIYF	-	many	TRBV9	TRBJ1-3
TGTGCCATCAGTGGCTCTAGCGGGGGTTACACAGATACGCAGTATTTT	CAISGSSGGYTDTQYF	TRBD2	many	TRBV10-3	TRBJ2-3
TGCGCCAGCAGACCGGACTCTAGCACAGATACGCAGTATTTT	CASRPDSSTDTQYF	-	many	TRBV5-1	TRBJ2-3
TGTGCCAGCAGTTCGGATTACAAAAACATTCAGTACTTC	CASSSDYKNIQYF	-	many	TRBV5-6	TRBJ2-4
TGTGCCAGCAGTTTAGGGGGGATGGGAGAGACCCAGTACTTC	CASSLGGMGETQYF	-	many	TRBV12-3/TRBV12-4	TRBJ2-5
TGCAGTGGACCTCCGCTCCTCGGGTCCCGCGAGCAGTTCTTC	CSGPPLLGSREQFF	-	many	TRBV20-1	TRBJ2-1
TGTGCCAGCATACCCTTGGGACTAGCGTTCGGTGAGCAGTTCTTC	CASIPLGLAFGEQFF	TRBD2	-	TRBV6-2/TRBV6-3	TRBJ2-1
TGTGCCAGCAGCTTACGCCGGGGGTCCGAAGAGACCCAGTACTTC	CASSLRRGSEETQYF	-	many	TRBV7-7	TRBJ2-5
TGTGCCAGCAAGCCTGGAATTGGTCAGCCCCAGCATTTT	CASKPGIGQPQHF	-	many	TRBV12-3/TRBV12-4	TRBJ1-5
TGCGCCAGCAGCGAAACTCGAGGGAGGACTGAAGCTTTCTTT	CASSETRGRTEAFF	-	many	TRBV5-1	TRBJ1-1
TGTGCCATCAGTGGTAGGACAGGGGGCGCCTACAATGAGCAGTTCTTC	CAISGRTGGAYNEQFF	TRBD1	many	TRBV10-3	TRBJ2-1
TGTGCCAGCAGCCCACGTCCCCAGGGAGATACGCAGTATTTT	CASSPRPQGDTQYF	-	few	TRBV7-6	TRBJ2-3
TGCAGCGTGGGGGCGGTCGGTGAGCAGTTCTTC	CSVGAVGEQFF	-	many	TRBV29-1	TRBJ2-1
TGTGCCAGCAGCCTTCGGACAGACAACACAGATACGCAGTATTTT	CASSLRTDNTDTQYF	-	many	TRBV3-1	TRBJ2-3
TGCGCCAGCAGCTGGACCTTCGGGACAGATACGCAGTATTTT	CASSWTFGTDTQYF	-	many	TRBV5-1	TRBJ2-3
TGCGCCAGCAGCCAGACAGGGGTGACGTACGATACGCAGTATTTT	CASSQTGVTYDTQYF	TRBD1	many	TRBV5-1	TRBJ2-3
TGTGCCAGCAGACGAGACAGGGCCTCCGAGACCCAGTACTTC	CASRRDRASETQYF	TRBD1	many	TRBV12-3/TRBV12-4	TRBJ2-5
TGCGCCAGCAGCCAATCTAGACTAGCGGGGTACCAAGAGACCCAGTACTTC	CASSQSRLAGYQETQYF	TRBD2	many	TRBV5-1	TRBJ2-5
TGTGCCAGCAGCTTTTTGGGAGCCAAAAACATTCAGTACTTC	CASSFLGAKNIQYF	-	few	TRBV7-2	TRBJ2-4
TGTGCCAGTAGTACGCCCCGAGACAGGGGTGGAGATACGCAGTATTTT	CASSTPRDRGGDTQYF	TRBD1	many	TRBV19	TRBJ2-3
TGTGCCAGCAGTACAGGGTCGGTTCAGCCCCAGCATTTT	CASSTGSVQPQHF	-	many	TRBV6-6	TRBJ1-5
TGTGCCAGCAGCCCAACGGTCCTACCGCACGAGCAGTACTTC	CASSPTVLPHEQYF	-	many	TRBV9	TRBJ2-7
TGTGCCAGCAGCCCCGGCCGGAAGCCTGAAGCTTTCTTT	CASSPGRKPEAFF	-	many	TRBV12-3/TRBV12-4	TRBJ1-1
TGTGCCAGCAGTTACGGGCTAGCGGCGGATGAGCAGTTCTTC	CASSYGLAADEQFF	TRBD2	many	TRBV6-2/TRBV6-3	TRBJ2-1
TGTGCCAGCAGCGTAGGGGTTTTGGGACTCCAAGGTGAAGCTTTCTTT	CASSVGVLGLQGEAFF	-	many	TRBV9	TRBJ1-1
TGTGCCAGCAGCTTCTACAGGGGAGGTGAGCAGTTCTTC	CASSFYRGGEQFF	-	many	TRBV7-8	TRBJ2-1
TGCGCCAGCAGCCCAGGGACAGGGGACGAAAAACTGTTTTTT	CASSPGTGDEKLFF	TRBD1	many	TRBV4-1	TRBJ1-4
TGCGCCAGCACCCTAGCGGGGGCCTCGAACACCGGGGAGCTGTTTTTT	CASTLAGASNTGELFF	TRBD2	many	TRBV5-1	TRBJ2-2
TGTGCCAGCAGCTTGAGAGACACACCCCTCCACTTT	CASSLRDTPLHF	-	many	TRBV5-4	TRBJ1-6
TGTGCCAGCAGCTTGTTGGGCAGGACCGATCAGCCCCAGCATTTT	CASSLLGRTDQPQHF	-	many	TRBV7-2	TRBJ1-5
TGTGCCAGCAGTTCCTCTAGCCTCCCTGGAAACACCATATATTTT	CASSSSSLPGNTIYF	-	many	TRBV12-3/TRBV12-4	TRBJ1-3
TGTGCCAGCGCGAGGGGCCCTTCCCTCTATGGCTACACCTTC	CASARGPSLYGYTF	-	-	TRBV7-3	TRBJ1-2
TGTGCCAGCAACCAGAAGAACGGGGTGACCCAGTACTTC	CASNQKNGVTQYF	-	many	TRBV6-1	TRBJ2-5
TGTGCCAGCAGTGAATCAGGGGCGACAGATACGCAGTATTTT	CASSESGATDTQYF	-	many	TRBV2	TRBJ2-3
TGTGCCAGCAGCTCAAGTTGGACAACTAATGAAAAACTGTTTTTT	CASSSSWTTNEKLFF	-	many	TRBV4-2	TRBJ1-4
TGTGCCAGCAGCTTAGGCTTCTGGCTAGTGACAGCGGAGAAAGAGACCCAGTACTTC	CASSLGFWLVTAEKETQYF	-	many	TRBV11-1	TRBJ2-5
TGTGCCAGTAGTGACCGACAGACCTTGATCACTGAAGCTTTCTTT	CASSDRQTLITEAFF	-	many	TRBV19	TRBJ1-1
TGCGCCAGCAGCTCCTCCCAAGACGGCTACACCTTC	CASSSSQDGYTF	-	many	TRBV5-1	TRBJ1-2
TGTGCCAGCAGTGTAACAGGGGAATCACCCCTCCACTTT	CASSVTGESPLHF	TRBD1	many	TRBV12-3/TRBV12-4	TRBJ1-6
TGCGCCAGCAGCTTGGCGGCTAGCGGGGGGAACAATGAGCAGTTCTTC	CASSLAASGGNNEQFF	TRBD2	many	TRBV5-1	TRBJ2-1
TGCGCCAGCAGCTTGGGGCTGCGGGAGGGTTTTAATGAAAAACTGTTTTTT	CASSLGLREGFNEKLFF	-	many	TRBV5-1	TRBJ1-4
TGTGCCAGCAGCTCCGGACGGGGAATTACGGATACGCAGTATTTT	CASSSGRGITDTQYF	-	few	TRBV7-8	TRBJ2-3
TGTGCCAGCAGCCGCGGGCCGGAGGGAATGTCCTACAATGAGCAGTTCTTC	CASSRGPEGMSYNEQFF	-	many	TRBV14	TRBJ2-1
TGTGCCAGCAGCAAGGACACTTACACTGAAGCTTTCTTT	CASSKDTYTEAFF	-	many	TRBV5-4	TRBJ1-1
TGTGCCAGCAGCCAAGAACTGACCCGGGAGACCCAGTACTTC	CASSQELTRETQYF	-	many	TRBV4-2	TRBJ2-5